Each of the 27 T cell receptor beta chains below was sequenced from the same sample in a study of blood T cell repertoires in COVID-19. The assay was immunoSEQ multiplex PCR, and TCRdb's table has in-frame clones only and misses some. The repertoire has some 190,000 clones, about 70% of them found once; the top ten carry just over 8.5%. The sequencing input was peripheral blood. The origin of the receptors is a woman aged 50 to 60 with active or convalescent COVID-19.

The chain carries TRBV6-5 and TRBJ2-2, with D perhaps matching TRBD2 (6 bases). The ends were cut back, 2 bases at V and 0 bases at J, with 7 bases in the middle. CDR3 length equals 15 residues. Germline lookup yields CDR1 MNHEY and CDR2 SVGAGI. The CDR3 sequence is CASSYRDSNTGELFF. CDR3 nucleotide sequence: TGTGCCAGCAGTTACCGGGACTCGAACACCGGGGAGCTGTTTTTT.

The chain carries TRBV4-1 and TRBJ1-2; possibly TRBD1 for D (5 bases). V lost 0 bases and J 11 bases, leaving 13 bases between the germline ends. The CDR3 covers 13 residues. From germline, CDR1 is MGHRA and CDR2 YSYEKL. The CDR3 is CASSQEGGAGYTF. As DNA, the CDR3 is TGCGCCAGCAGCCAAGAAGGAGGGGCTGGATACACCTTC.

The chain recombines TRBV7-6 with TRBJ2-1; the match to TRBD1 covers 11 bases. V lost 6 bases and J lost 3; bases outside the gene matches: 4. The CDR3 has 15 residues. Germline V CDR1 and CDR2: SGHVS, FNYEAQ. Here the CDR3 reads CASSRGTGGYNEQFF. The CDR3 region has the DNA TGTGCCAGCAGTCGTGGGACAGGGGGCTACAATGAGCAGTTCTTC.

The CDR3 spells CASSLEGRVSGELFF. DNA for the CDR3: TGTGCCAGCAGCTTAGAAGGGCGGGTGTCCGGGGAGCTGTTTTTT. The chain combines TRBV11-2 with TRBJ2-2, with D tentatively TRBD2 (5 bases). The germline CDR1 and CDR2 sequences are SGHAT and FQNNGV. This CDR3 comprises 15 residues. V dropped 0 bases and J dropped 6 bases, with 11 bases sitting between them.

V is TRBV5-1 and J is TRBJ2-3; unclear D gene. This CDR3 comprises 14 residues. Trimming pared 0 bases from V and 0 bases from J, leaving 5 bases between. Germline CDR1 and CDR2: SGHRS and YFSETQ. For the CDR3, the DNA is TGCGCCAGCAGCTTGGAACAGAGCACAGATACGCAGTATTTT. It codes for CASSLEQSTDTQYF.

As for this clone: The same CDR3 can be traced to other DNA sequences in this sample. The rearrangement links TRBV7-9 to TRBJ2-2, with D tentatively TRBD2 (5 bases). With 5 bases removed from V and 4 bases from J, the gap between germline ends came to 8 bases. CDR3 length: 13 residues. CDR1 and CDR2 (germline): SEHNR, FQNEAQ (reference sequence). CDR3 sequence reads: CASSLRGTGELFF. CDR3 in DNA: TGTGCCAGCAGCCTCCGGGGCACCGGGGAGCTGTTTTTT.

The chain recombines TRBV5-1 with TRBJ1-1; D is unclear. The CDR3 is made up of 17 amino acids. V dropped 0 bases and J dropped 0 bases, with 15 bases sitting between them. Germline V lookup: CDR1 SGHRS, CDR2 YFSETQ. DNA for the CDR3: TGCGCCAGCAGCTTGGGAGGTGGCGGAGCGATGAACACTGAAGCTTTCTTT. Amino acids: CASSLGGGGAMNTEAFF. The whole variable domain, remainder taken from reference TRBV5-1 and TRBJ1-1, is KAGVTQTPRYLIKTRGQQVTLSCSPISGHRSVSWYQQTPGQGLQFLFEYFSETQRNKGNFPGRFSGRQFSNSRSEMNVSTLELGDSALYLCASSLGGGGAMNTEAFFGQGTRLTVV.

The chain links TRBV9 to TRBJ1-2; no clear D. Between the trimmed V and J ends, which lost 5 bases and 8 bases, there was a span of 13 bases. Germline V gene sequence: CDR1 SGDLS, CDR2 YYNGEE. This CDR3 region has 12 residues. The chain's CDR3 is CASSQAAGGYTF. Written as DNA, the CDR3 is TGTGCCAGCAGTCAAGCGGCAGGAGGCTACACCTTC.

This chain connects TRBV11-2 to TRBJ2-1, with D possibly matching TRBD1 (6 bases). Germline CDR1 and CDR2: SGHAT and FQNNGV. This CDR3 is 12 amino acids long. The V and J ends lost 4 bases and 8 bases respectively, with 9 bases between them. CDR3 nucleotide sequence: TGTGCCAGCAGCTCCCACAGGGATGAGCAGTTCTTC. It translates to CASSSHRDEQFF.

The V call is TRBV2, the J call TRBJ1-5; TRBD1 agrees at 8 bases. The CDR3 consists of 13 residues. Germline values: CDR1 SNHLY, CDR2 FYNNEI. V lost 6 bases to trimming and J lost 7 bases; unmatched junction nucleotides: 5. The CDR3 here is CASRQGEDQPQHF. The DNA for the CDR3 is TGTGCCAGCAGACAGGGGGAGGACCAGCCCCAGCATTTT. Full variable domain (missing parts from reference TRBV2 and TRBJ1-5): EPEVTQTPSHQVTQMGQEVILRCVPISNHLYFYWYRQILGQKVEFLVSFYNNEISEKSEIFDDQFSVERPDGSNFTLKIRSTKLEDSAMYFCASRQGEDQPQHFGDGTRLSIL.

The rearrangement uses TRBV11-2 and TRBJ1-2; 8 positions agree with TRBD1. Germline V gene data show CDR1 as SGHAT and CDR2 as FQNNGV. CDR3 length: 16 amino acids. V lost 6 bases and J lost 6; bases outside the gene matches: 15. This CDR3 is CASRPGTGRPLDGYTF. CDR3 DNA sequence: TGTGCCAGCAGACCCGGGACAGGCCGCCCGCTCGATGGCTACACCTTC.

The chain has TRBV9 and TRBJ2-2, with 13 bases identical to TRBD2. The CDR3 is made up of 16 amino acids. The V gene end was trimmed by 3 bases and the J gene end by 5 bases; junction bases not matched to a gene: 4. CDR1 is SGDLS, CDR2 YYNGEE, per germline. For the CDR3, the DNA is TGTGCCAGCAGCGGCGGGACTAGCGGGGATACCGGGGAGCTGTTTTTT. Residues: CASSGGTSGDTGELFF.

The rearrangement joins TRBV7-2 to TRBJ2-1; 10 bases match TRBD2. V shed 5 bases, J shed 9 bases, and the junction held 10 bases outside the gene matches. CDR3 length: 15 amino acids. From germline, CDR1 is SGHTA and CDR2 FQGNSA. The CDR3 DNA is TGTGCCAGCAGCCCTGCGGTAGCGGGGGGACGTGAGCAGTTCTTC. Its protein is CASSPAVAGGREQFF.

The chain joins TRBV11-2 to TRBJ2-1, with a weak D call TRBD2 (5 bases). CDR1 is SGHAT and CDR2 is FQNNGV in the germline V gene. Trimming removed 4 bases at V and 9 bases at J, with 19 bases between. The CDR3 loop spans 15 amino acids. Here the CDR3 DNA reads TGTGCCAGCAGCTCGTTAGTGGGTAGCGTGGGTGAGCAGTTCTTC. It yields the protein CASSSLVGSVGEQFF.

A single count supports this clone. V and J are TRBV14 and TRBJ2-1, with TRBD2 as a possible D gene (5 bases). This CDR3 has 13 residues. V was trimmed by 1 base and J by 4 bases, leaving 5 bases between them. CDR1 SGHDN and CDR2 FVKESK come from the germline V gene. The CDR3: CASSQGGYNEQFF. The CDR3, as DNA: TGTGCCAGCAGCCAAGGAGGGTACAATGAGCAGTTCTTC.

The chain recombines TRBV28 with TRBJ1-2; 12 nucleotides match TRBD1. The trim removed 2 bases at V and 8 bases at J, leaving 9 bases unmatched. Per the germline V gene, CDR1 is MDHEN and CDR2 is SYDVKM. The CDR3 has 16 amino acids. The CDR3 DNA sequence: TGTGCCAGCAGTTTACCAGGGACAGGGGGCGTAGGGGGCTACACCTTC. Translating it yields CASSLPGTGGVGGYTF.

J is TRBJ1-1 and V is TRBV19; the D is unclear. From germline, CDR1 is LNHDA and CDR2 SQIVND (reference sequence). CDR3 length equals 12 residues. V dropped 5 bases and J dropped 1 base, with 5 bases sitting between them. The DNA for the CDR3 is TGTGCCAGTAGTGGAGGGAACACTGAAGCTTTCTTT. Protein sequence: CASSGGNTEAFF.

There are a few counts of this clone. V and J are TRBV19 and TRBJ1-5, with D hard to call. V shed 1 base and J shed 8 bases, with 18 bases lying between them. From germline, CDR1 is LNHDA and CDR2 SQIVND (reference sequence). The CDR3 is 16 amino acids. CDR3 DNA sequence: TGTGCCAGTAGTATAGTTCCAGGCCCCCCTTTGGAGCCCCAGCATTTT. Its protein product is CASSIVPGPPLEPQHF.

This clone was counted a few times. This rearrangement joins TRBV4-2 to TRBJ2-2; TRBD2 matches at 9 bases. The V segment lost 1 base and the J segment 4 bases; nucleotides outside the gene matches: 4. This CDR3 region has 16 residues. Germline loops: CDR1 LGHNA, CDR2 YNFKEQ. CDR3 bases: TGTGCCAGCAGCCAAGTTTTGCGGGGGGGCACCGGGGAGCTGTTTTTT. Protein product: CASSQVLRGGTGELFF.

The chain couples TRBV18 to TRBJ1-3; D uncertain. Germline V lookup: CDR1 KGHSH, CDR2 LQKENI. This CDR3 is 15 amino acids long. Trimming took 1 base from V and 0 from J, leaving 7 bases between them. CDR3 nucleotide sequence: TGTGCCAGCTCACCACGACAAACCTCTGGAAACACCATATATTTT. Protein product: CASSPRQTSGNTIYF. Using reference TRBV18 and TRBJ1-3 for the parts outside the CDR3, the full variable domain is NAGVMQNPRHLVRRRGQEARLRCSPMKGHSHVYWYRQLPEEGLKFMVYLQKENIIDESGMPKERFSAEFPKEGPSILRIQQVVRGDSAAYFCASSPRQTSGNTIYFGEGSWLTVV.

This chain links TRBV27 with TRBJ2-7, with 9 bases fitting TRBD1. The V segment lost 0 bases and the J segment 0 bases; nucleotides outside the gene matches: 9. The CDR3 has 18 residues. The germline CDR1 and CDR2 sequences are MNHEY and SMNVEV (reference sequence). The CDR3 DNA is TGTGCCAGCAGTTTATCTGGACAGGGGCCGTCTGGCTCCTACGAGCAGTACTTC. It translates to CASSLSGQGPSGSYEQYF.

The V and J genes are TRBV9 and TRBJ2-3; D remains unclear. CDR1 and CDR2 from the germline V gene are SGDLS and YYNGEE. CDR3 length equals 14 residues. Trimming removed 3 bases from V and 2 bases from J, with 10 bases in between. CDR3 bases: TGTGCCAGCAGCGCCACCGCGAACACAGATACGCAGTATTTT. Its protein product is CASSATANTDTQYF.

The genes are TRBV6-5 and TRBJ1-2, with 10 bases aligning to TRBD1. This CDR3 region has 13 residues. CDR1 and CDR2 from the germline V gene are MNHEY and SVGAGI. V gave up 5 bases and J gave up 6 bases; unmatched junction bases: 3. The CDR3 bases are TGTGCCAGCAGTACGGGACAGGGGCATGGCTACACCTTC. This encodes CASSTGQGHGYTF.

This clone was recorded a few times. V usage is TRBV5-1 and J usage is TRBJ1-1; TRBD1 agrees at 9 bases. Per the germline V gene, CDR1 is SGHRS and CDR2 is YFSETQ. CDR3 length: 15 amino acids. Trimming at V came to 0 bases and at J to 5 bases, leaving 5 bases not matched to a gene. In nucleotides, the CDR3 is TGCGCCAGCAGCTTGGCCTGGACAGGGGTGACTGAAGCTTTCTTT. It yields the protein CASSLAWTGVTEAFF.

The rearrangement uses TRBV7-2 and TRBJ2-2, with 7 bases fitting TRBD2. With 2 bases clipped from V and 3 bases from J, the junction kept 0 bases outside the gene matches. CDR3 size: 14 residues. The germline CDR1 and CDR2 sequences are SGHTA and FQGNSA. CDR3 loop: CASSLSGDTGELFF. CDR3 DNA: TGTGCCAGCAGCTTAAGCGGGGACACCGGGGAGCTGTTTTTT.

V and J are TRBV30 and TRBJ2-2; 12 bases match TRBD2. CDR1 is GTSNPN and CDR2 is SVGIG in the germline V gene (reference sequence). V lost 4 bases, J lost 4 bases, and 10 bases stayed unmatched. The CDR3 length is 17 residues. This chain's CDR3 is CAWTTRLAGDSTGELFF. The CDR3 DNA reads TGTGCCTGGACGACCCGACTAGCGGGAGATAGCACCGGGGAGCTGTTTTTT.

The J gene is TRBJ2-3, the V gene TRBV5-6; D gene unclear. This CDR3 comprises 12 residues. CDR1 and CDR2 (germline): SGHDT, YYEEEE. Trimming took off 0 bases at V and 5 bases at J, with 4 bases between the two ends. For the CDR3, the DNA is TGTGCCAGCAGCTTGGATCGAGATACGCAGTATTTT. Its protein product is CASSLDRDTQYF.